This entry is about one T cell receptor (beta chain). Antigen specificity is unknown. Expressed TCRB transcripts were sequenced because the entire RNA isolate underwent reverse transcription. An average of about 3.5 million reads was obtained for naive, central memory and regulatory T cell samples. Measured with immunoSEQ multiplex PCR; TCRdb has only the in-frame clones, and not every one. Among some 290,000 clones, around 24% were seen once, and the ten largest hold around 0.013%. The sample belongs to a study of beta chain features in type 1 diabetes. This CDR3 is 16 amino acids long. CDR1 and CDR2 from the germline V gene are SGHRS and YFSETQ. Trimming took 4 bases from V and 2 from J, leaving 19 bases between them. Study-wide results and caveats: Shorter TCRB CDR3s, moderately but significantly so, were found in Type 1 diabetes patients in all four CD4+ subsets.

The V call is TRBV5-1, the J call TRBJ2-7; D ambiguous. Specimen: naive CD4+ T cells from blood. The TCR sequence derives from a woman under 40 with type 1 diabetes. The CDR3 nucleotides are TGCGCCAGCAGCCCCTACCGATCCAGCGAGGCCTACGAGCAGTACTTC. Amino acids: CASSPYRSSEAYEQYF.